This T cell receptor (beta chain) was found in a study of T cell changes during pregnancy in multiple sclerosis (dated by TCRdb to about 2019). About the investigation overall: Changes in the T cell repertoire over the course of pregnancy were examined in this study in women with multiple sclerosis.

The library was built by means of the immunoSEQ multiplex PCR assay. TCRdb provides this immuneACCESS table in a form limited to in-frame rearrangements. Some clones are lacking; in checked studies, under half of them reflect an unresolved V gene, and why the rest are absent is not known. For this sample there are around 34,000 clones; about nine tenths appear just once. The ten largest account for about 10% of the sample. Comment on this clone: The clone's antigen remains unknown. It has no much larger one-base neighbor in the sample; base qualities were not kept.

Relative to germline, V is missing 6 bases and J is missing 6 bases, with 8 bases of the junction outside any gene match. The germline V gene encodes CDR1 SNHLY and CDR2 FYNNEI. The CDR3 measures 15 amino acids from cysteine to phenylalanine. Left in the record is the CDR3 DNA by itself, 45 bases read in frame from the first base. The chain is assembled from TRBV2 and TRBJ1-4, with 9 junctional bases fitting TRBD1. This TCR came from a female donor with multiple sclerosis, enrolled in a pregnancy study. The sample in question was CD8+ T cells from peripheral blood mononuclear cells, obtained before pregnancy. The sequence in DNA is TGTGCCAGCAGAGACGACAGGGGGTTTTATGAAAAACTGTTTTTT. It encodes CASRDDRGFYEKLFF.